These T cell receptor beta chains were read from a single sample in a study of T cells in Graves' hyperthyroidism and ophthalmopathy. TCRdb re-called the multiplex PCR reads with MiXCR, one entry per CDR3 protein. The repertoire has about 720,000 distinct CDR3 sequences, 16% of them found once; the top ten carry around 8%. Specimen: blood. The receptors here all came from a man between 18 and 29 years old with Graves' hyperthyroidism. Each CDR3 is given with its conserved first and last residue. Each record gives: clone size, J gene, D gene, V gene, CDR3 DNA, CDR3 protein. D genes are given only for firm matches. Rows may omit the clone size; those that give it use once, few, many or a size class.

clone_size: many
j_call: TRBJ2-7
d_call: NA
v_call: TRBV20-1
cdr3_nt: TGCAGTGCTAGAGCCCCCCCGGCAGGGTATTATGGCGAGCAGTACTTC
cdr3_aa: CSARAPPAGYYGEQYF

clone_size: NA
j_call: TRBJ2-3
d_call: TRBD2
v_call: TRBV20-1
cdr3_nt: TGCAGTGCTAGGTCAGTACTAGCGGGAGGGGGCACAGATACGCAGTATTTT
cdr3_aa: CSARSVLAGGGTDTQYF

clone_size: NA
j_call: TRBJ2-3
d_call: TRBD2
v_call: TRBV29-1
cdr3_nt: TGCAGCGTTGATGGGGGGGAGGATACGCAGTATTTT
cdr3_aa: CSVDGGEDTQYF

clone_size: few
j_call: TRBJ2-1
d_call: NA
v_call: TRBV18
cdr3_nt: TGTGCCAGCTCACCAGTCCCCAAACCTGGCCGAGGGGACTCCTACAATGAGCAGTTCTTC
cdr3_aa: CASSPVPKPGRGDSYNEQFF

clone_size: NA
j_call: TRBJ1-6
d_call: TRBD1
v_call: TRBV5-1
cdr3_nt: TGCGCCAGCAGCTCGGGACAGGGAGCCTATAATTCACCCCTCCACTTT
cdr3_aa: CASSSGQGAYNSPLHF

clone_size: many
j_call: TRBJ1-2
d_call: NA
v_call: TRBV27
cdr3_nt: TGTGCCAGCAGTGCGACAGGTTACTATGGCTACACCTTC
cdr3_aa: CASSATGYYGYTF

clone_size: few
j_call: TRBJ2-1
d_call: NA
v_call: TRBV6-6
cdr3_nt: TGTGCCAGCAGTTACTCAGGCCAGGAACGGGAAAATGAGCAGTTCTTC
cdr3_aa: CASSYSGQERENEQFF

clone_size: NA
j_call: TRBJ2-7
d_call: TRBD1
v_call: TRBV28
cdr3_nt: TGTGCCAGCAGCTCACAGGGGGCTGGGTACGGGCAGTACTTC
cdr3_aa: CASSSQGAGYGQYF

clone_size: many
j_call: TRBJ2-1
d_call: TRBD1
v_call: TRBV6-2/TRBV6-3
cdr3_nt: TGTGCCAGCAGTCCTGGACAGGGGGCTTACAATGAGCAGTTCTTC
cdr3_aa: CASSPGQGAYNEQFF

clone_size: many
j_call: TRBJ2-1
d_call: NA
v_call: TRBV20-1
cdr3_nt: TGCAGTGCTAGAAAGGGGATAGGCTACAATGAGCAGTTCTTC
cdr3_aa: CSARKGIGYNEQFF